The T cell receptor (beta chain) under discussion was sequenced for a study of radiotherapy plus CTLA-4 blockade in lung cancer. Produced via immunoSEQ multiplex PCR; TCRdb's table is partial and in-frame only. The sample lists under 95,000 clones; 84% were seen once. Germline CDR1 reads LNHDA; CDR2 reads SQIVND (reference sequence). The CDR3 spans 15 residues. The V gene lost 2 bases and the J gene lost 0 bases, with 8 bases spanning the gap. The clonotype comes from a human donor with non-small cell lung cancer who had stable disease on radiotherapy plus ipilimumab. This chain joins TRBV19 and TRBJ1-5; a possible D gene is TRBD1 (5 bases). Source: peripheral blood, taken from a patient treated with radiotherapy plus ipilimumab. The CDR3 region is CASSISDNSNQPQHF. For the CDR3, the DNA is TGTGCCAGTAGTATATCGGACAATAGCAATCAGCCCCAGCATTTT.